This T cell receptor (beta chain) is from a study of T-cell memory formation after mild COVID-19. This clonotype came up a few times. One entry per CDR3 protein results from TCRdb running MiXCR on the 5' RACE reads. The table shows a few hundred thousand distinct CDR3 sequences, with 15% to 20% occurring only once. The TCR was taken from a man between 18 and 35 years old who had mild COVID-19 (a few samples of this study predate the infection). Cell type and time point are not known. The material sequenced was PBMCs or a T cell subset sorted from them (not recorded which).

The chain's CDR3 is CSALRTGAENIQYF. CDR3 in DNA: TGCAGTGCTCTCCGGACAGGGGCGGAAAACATTCAGTACTTC. J is TRBJ2-4 and V is TRBV20-1, with 9 bases matching TRBD1. The ends lost 5 bases at V and 5 bases at J; junction bases unmatched: 7. The germline CDR1 and CDR2 sequences are DFQATT and SNEGSKA (reference sequence). The CDR3 contains 14 residues.